Listed below are T cell receptor beta chains from one sample, sequenced in a study of blood T cells in healthy people across ages. TCRdb passed the 5' RACE reads through MiXCR, listing each CDR3 protein once. The repertoire holds about 970,000 distinct CDR3 sequences, around 54% seen once, with 20% to 25% in the top ten. The sequencing sample was made of blood. Receptors were obtained from a woman aged 55-70 years in good health. Both conserved end residues are part of each CDR3. The order of the fields is J gene, D gene, clone size, V gene, CDR3 protein, CDR3 DNA. A D gene is named only where the DNA matches it firmly. Rows may omit the clone size; those that give it use once, few, many or a size class.

TRBJ2-7 | TRBD2 | many | TRBV27 | CASSWTSGTYEQYF | TGTGCCAGCAGCTGGACTAGCGGGACCTACGAGCAGTACTTC
TRBJ2-5 | - | once | TRBV28 | CASRLVETQYF | TGTGCCAGCAGACTGGTGGAGACCCAGTACTTC
TRBJ2-7 | - | - | TRBV13 | CASSTTRVRGSYEQYF | TGTGCCAGCAGCACAACCCGGGTGCGGGGCTCCTACGAGCAGTACTTC
TRBJ2-1 | - | - | TRBV5-1 | CASSLGAGEQFF | TGCGCCAGCAGCTTGGGAGCTGGTGAGCAGTTCTTC
TRBJ1-5 | TRBD1 | - | TRBV12-3/TRBV12-4 | CASTNRGQGVSNQPQHF | TGTGCCAGCACCAACCGGGGACAGGGGGTTAGCAATCAGCCCCAGCATTTT
TRBJ2-7 | TRBD1 | few | TRBV4-3 | CASSSHLSGTGNYEQYF | TGCGCCAGCAGCTCGCACCTTTCCGGGACAGGGAACTACGAGCAGTACTTC
TRBJ2-7 | - | many | TRBV4-3 | CASSLRFGGAYEQYF | TGCGCCAGCAGCCTAAGATTTGGAGGGGCCTACGAGCAGTACTTC
TRBJ2-3 | - | few | TRBV15 | CATSRDRIDTQYF | TGTGCCACCAGCAGAGATCGGATAGATACGCAGTATTTT
TRBJ2-1 | - | - | TRBV7-9 | CASSVHRSMYNEQFF | TGTGCCAGCAGCGTTCATAGGAGCATGTACAATGAGCAGTTCTTC
TRBJ1-3 | - | once | TRBV6-2/TRBV6-3 | CASRPYGTSHSGNTIYF | TGTGCCAGCAGACCATACGGGACATCTCACTCTGGAAACACCATATATTTT
TRBJ2-7 | TRBD1 | - | TRBV6-6 | CASLLGDRGPGEQYF | TGTGCCAGCCTTTTAGGGGACAGGGGGCCGGGCGAGCAGTACTTC
TRBJ2-1 | - | - | TRBV11-2 | CASRGYETYNEQFF | TGTGCCAGCCGGGGGTATGAGACCTACAATGAGCAGTTCTTC
TRBJ2-4 | TRBD2 | - | TRBV5-6 | CASSPGTRNIQYF | TGTGCCAGCAGCCCGGGGACTAGAAACATTCAGTACTTC
TRBJ2-7 | - | - | TRBV6-6 | CASSPSLGRSSYEQYF | TGTGCCAGCAGTCCTTCCCTCGGGCGGAGCTCCTACGAGCAGTACTTC
TRBJ2-7 | TRBD2 | - | TRBV4-1 | CASSQGLAGGSSYEQYF | TGCGCCAGCAGCCAAGGACTAGCGGGAGGGAGCTCCTACGAGCAGTACTTC